The 11 T cell receptor delta chains presented below share a single source sample, sequenced in a study of gamma-delta chains in newborns, infants, children. TCRdb reprocessed the reads using CATT. This sample yields thousands of delta-chain clones, of which over 2% are seen a single time; 12% to 15% belongs to the top ten. Input material: blood. Receptors originate from a child who was a newborn, infant or young child, either healthy, febrile or measles-vaccinated (not recorded which).

Details on this clone: TCRdb shows a much larger clone's protein in place of this DNA's translation, and the two differ at residue 12, likely through a read error; the protein shown is translated from the DNA. CDR3 nucleotide sequence: TGTGCCTGTGACACCAAGGGGATACGAAGGGACATCCGACAGATGTTTTTC. It specifies CACDTKGIRRDIRQMFF. J is TRDJ3 and V is TRDV2; 9 bases agree with TRDD3. The germline V gene encodes CDR1 GEAIGNYY and CDR2 EKD. This CDR3 contains 17 residues.

This clone was counted only a few times. A read error is likely here: a far larger clone is one base away. The sample has other DNA sequences that encode this CDR3 too. This rearrangement joins TRDV2 to TRDJ1; 7 nucleotides align to TRDD3. The CDR3 covers 15 residues. Germline CDR1 GEAIGNYY, CDR2 EKD. The CDR3 is CACDKLGRYTDKLIF. DNA for the CDR3: TGTGCTTGTGACAAACTGGGGCGCTACACCGATAAACTCATCTTT.

The sample holds a few counts of this clone. TCRdb shows a much larger clone's protein in place of this DNA's translation, and the two differ at residue 8, likely through a read error; the protein shown is translated from the DNA. The chain links TRDV2 to TRDJ3, with D tentatively TRDD3 (5 bases). Trimming took off 0 bases at V and 5 bases at J, with 13 bases between the two ends. Germline CDR1 reads GEAIGNYY; CDR2 reads EKD. CDR3 size: 17 residues. The CDR3 sequence: CACDTKGTRRDTRQMFF. CDR3 nucleotide sequence: TGTGCCTGTGACACCAAGGGGACACGAAGGGACACCCGACAGATGTTTTTC.

This clone appeared a single time. The gene calls are TRDV2 and TRDJ1; 10 bases are shared with TRDD3. This CDR3 spans 15 amino acids. The germline V gene encodes CDR1 GEAIGNYY and CDR2 EKD. The trim removed 9 bases at V and 0 bases at J, leaving 9 bases unmatched. The CDR3 sequence: CATVLGDSYTDKLIF. Written as DNA, the CDR3 is TGTGCCACCGTACTGGGGGATTCGTACACCGATAAACTCATCTTT.

The chain is built from TRDV2 and TRDJ2; 8 nucleotides align to TRDD3. J was trimmed by 2 bases and V by 3 bases; bases with no gene match: 13. The CDR3 has 18 residues. The germline V gene encodes CDR1 GEAIGNYY and CDR2 EKD. The CDR3 reads CACDSLKGIRELTAQLFF. The CDR3 region has the DNA TGTGCCTGTGACTCCCTCAAAGGGATACGGGAGTTGACAGCACAACTCTTCTTT.

This clone was detected a few times. It differs at one base from a far larger clone, so likely a read error. Written as DNA, the CDR3 is TGTGCCTGTGGCATACTGGGGGATACGCAAAAACCCTCCTGGGACACCCGACAGATGTTTTTC. It codes for CACGILGDTQKPSWDTRQMFF. This sequence joins TRDV2 and TRDJ3; TRDD3 aligns across 13 bases. This CDR3 comprises 21 residues. V trimming: 5 bases; J trimming: 0 bases; junction bases outside the gene matches: 12. CDR1 is GEAIGNYY, CDR2 EKD, per germline.

This clone was found a few times. A much larger clone differs by one base, so this may be a read error. Here the CDR3 reads CACDILGDIDKLIF. The DNA of the CDR3 is TGTGCCTGTGACATACTGGGGGACATCGATAAACTCATCTTT. The chain is built from TRDV2 and TRDJ1, with 9 bases that match TRDD3. Losses at the gene ends were 2 bases for V and 4 bases for J; bases not matched to a gene: 4. The CDR3 contains 14 residues. Germline V CDR1 and CDR2: GEAIGNYY, EKD.

This clone came up a few times. TCRdb assigns this DNA the protein of a much larger clone, which departs from its translation at residue 6; this likely reflects a read error, and the protein shown comes from translating the DNA. The rearrangement joins TRDV1 to TRDJ1, with 12 bases aligning to TRDD3. After removal of 5 bases from V and 2 bases from J, the junction contained 21 bases not matched to a gene. Germline V CDR1 and CDR2: TSWWSYY, QGS. The CDR3 covers 21 residues. The CDR3 DNA reads as TGTGCTCTTGGGACACTACCCTCGGGTAGAGTACTGGGGGATACTACCGATAAACTCATCTTT. The encoded protein is CALGTLPSGRVLGDTTDKLIF.

This clone was seen only a few times. This DNA translates differently at residue 8 from the TCRdb protein, which is that of a much larger clone; a read error is likely, and the protein shown is the DNA's own translation. V is TRDV2 and J is TRDJ3; 8 nucleotides match TRDD3. The J segment lost 0 bases and the V segment lost 2 bases, leaving 8 bases of the junction unmatched. CDR3 length equals 19 residues. Germline V gene lookup returns CDR1 GEAIGNYY and CDR2 EKD. The CDR3 reads CACDILGATSSWDTRQMFF. CDR3 DNA sequence: TGTGCCTGTGACATACTGGGGGCTACGAGCTCCTGGGACACCCGACAGATGTTTTTC.

The chain uses TRDV2 and TRDJ1; 11 bases map to TRDD3. Germline loops: CDR1 GEAIGNYY, CDR2 EKD. With V trimmed by 3 bases and J by 0 bases, 8 bases remained unmatched. CDR3 length equals 17 residues. The CDR3 DNA reads TGTGCCTGTGACTTCGTACTGGGGGATAGGTACACCGATAAACTCATCTTT. Protein: CACDFVLGDRYTDKLIF.

This clone appeared a few times. A far larger clone is a single base away, which makes a read error likely. This sample includes further DNA sequences coding for the same CDR3. The chain recombines TRDV2 with TRDJ3, with 12 bases lining up with TRDD3. CDR1 GEAIGNYY and CDR2 EKD come from the germline V gene. The length of the CDR3 is 20 residues. V shed 4 bases, J shed 0 bases, and the junction held 9 bases outside the gene matches. CDR3 bases: TGTGCCTGTGATAAAGTACTGGGGGATACACGCTCCTGGGACACCCGACAGATGTTTTTC. Protein product: CACDKVLGDTRSWDTRQMFF.